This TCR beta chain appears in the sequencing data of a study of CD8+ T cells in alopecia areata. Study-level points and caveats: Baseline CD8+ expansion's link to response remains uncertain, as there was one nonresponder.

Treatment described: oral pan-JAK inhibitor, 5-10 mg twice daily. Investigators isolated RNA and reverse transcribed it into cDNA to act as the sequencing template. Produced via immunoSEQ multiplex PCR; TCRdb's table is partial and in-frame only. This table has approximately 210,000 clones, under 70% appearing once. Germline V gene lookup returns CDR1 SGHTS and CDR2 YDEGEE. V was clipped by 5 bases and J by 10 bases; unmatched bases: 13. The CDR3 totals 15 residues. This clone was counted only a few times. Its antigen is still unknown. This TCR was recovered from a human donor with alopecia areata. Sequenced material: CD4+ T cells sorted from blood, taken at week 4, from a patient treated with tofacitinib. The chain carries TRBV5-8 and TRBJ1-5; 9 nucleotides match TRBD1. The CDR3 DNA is TGTGCCAGCAGTTTAGCCGGGACAGGGACCCGACCCCAGCATTTT. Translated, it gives CASSLAGTGTRPQHF.